This T cell receptor (beta chain) appears in the sequencing data of a study of CD8 T cells in ankylosing spondylitis. The sample holds many counts of this clonotype. Its antigen is unidentified. Quantitative 5'-RACE was performed with molecular barcodes, and it yielded the TCR beta libraries. TCRdb re-called the 5' RACE reads with MiXCR, one entry per CDR3 protein. Of 400,000 to 450,000 distinct CDR3 sequences in the sample, roughly 15% were seen once. Overall study findings and caveats: Characteristic of ankylosing spondylitis blood, it appeared, was a TCR beta motif comprising about eight highly homologous variants. Significant enrichment of disease-linked clones was reported in matched ankylosing spondylitis synovial fluid.

This CDR3 comprises 13 residues. The germline V and J ends were trimmed by 6 bases and 8 bases, with 13 bases remaining between them. The TCR originated in a male donor with ankylosing spondylitis. The source material was blood, either unsorted or a sorted T cell fraction (not recorded which). V and J are TRBV12-3 or TRBV12-4 and TRBJ2-2, with D possibly TRBD1 on 5 matching bases. The CDR3 is CASRTRAMGELFF. For the CDR3, the DNA is TGTGCCAGCAGAACCAGGGCGATGGGGGAGCTGTTTTTT.